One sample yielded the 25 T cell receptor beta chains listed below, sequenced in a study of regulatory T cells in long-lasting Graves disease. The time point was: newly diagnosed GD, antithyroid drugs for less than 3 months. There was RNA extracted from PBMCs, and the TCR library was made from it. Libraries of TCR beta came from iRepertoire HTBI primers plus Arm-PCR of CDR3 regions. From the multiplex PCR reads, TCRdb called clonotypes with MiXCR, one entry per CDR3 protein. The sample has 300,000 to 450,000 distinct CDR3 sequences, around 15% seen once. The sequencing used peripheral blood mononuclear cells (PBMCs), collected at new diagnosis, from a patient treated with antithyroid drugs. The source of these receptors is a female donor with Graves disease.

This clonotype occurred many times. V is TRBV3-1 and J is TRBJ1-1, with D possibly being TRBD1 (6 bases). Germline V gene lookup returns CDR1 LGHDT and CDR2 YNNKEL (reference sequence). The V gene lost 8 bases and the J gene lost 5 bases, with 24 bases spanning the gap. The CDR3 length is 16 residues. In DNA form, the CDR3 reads TGTGCCAGCGGAGGGTTAAGCCGGACAGCCGGGACTGAAGCTTTCTTT. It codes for CASGGLSRTAGTEAFF.

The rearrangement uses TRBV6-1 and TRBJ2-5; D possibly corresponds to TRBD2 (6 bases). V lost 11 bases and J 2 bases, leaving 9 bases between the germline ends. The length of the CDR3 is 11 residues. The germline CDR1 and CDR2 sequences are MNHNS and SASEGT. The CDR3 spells CAGGLQETQYF. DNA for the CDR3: TGTGCCGGGGGACTTCAAGAGACCCAGTACTTC.

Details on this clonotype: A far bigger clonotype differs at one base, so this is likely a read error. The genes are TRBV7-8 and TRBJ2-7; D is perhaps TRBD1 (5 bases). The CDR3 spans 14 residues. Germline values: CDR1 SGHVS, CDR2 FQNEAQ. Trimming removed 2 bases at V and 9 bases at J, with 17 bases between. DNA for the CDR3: TGTGCCAGCAGCTTATCACCAGGGTCAAACGGGCAGTACTTC. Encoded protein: CASSLSPGSNGQYF. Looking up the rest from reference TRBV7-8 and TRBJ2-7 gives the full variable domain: GAGVSQSPRYKVAKRGQDVALRCDPISGHVSLFWYQQALGQGPEFLTYFQNEAQLDKSGLPSDRFFAERPEGSVSTLKIQRTQQEDSAVYLCASSLSPGSNGQYFGPGTRLTVT.

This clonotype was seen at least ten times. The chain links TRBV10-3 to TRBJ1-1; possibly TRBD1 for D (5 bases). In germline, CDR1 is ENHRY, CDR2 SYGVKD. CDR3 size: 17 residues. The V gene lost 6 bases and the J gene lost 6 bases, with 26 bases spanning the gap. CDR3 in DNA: TGTGCCATCAGACCGACAGCCAATAGAGGGAATTTCGCTGAAGCTTTCTTT. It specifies CAIRPTANRGNFAEAFF.

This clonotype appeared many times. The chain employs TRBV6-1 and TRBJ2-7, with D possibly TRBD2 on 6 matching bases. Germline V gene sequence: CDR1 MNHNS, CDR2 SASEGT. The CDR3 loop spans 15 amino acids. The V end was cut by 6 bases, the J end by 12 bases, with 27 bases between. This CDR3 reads CASSSSQEGRRVGYF. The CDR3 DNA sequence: TGTGCCAGCAGCTCATCCCAGGAGGGACGCCGTGTGGGGTACTTC.

The CDR3 DNA is TGTGCCAGCAGCAAACAAACAGGGGGCGCGGAGCAGCCCCAGCATTTT. This translates into CASSKQTGGAEQPQHF. The gene calls are TRBV7-2 and TRBJ1-5; TRBD1 agrees at 9 bases. The length of the CDR3 is 16 residues. The junction had 12 bases not matched to a gene; V was cut back by 5 bases and J by 7 bases. Germline CDR1 is SGHTA and CDR2 is FQGNSA.

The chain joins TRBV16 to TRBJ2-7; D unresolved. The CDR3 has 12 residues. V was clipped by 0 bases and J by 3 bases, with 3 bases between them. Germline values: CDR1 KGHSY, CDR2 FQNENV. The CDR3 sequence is CASSQSRYEQYF. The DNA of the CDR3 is TGTGCCAGCAGCCAATCCCGCTACGAGCAGTACTTC. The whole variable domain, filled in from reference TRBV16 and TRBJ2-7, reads GEEVAQTPKHLVRGEGQKAKLYCAPIKGHSYVFWYQQVLKNEFKFLISFQNENVFDETGMPKERFSAKCLPNSPCSLEIQATKLEDSAVYFCASSQSRYEQYFGPGTRLTVT.

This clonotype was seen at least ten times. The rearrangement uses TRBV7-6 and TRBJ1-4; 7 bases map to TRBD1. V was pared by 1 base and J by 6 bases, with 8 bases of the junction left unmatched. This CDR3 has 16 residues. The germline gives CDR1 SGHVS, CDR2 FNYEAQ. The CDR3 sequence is CASSLVARQGDEKLFF. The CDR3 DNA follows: TGTGCCAGCAGCTTAGTGGCGAGACAGGGAGATGAAAAACTGTTTTTT.

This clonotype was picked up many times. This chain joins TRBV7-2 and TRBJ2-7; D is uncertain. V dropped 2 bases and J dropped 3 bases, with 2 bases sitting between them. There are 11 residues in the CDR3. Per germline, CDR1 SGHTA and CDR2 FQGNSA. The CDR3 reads CASSLYYEQYF. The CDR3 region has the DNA TGTGCCAGCAGCTTATACTACGAGCAGTACTTC. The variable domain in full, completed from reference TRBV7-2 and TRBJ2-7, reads GAGVSQSPSNKVTEKGKDVELRCDPISGHTALYWYRQSLGQGLEFLIYFQGNSAPDKSGLPSDRFSAERTGGSVSTLTIQRTQQEDSAVYLCASSLYYEQYFGPGTRLTVT.

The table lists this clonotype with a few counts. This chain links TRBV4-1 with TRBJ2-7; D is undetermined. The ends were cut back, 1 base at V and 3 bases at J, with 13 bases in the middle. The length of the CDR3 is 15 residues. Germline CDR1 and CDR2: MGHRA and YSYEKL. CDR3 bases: TGCGCCAGCAGCCAAGTTTGGCGGAAAGGCTACGAGCAGTACTTC. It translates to CASSQVWRKGYEQYF.

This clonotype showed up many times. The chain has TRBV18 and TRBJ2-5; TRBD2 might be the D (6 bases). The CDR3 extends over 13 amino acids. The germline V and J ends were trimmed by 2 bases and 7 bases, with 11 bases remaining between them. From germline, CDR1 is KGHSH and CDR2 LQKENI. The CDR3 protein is CASSPIAEGTQYF. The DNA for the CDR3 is TGTGCCAGCTCACCAATAGCGGAGGGGACCCAGTACTTC. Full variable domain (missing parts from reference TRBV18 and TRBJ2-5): NAGVMQNPRHLVRRRGQEARLRCSPMKGHSHVYWYRQLPEEGLKFMVYLQKENIIDESGMPKERFSAEFPKEGPSILRIQQVVRGDSAAYFCASSPIAEGTQYFGPGTRLLVL.

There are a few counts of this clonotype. CDR3: CASLGRDGAFF. The CDR3 region has the DNA TGTGCCAGCTTGGGTCGTGATGGAGCTTTCTTT. V usage is TRBV7-2 and J usage is TRBJ1-1; D is unresolved. Trimming left V 8 bases short and J 10 bases short, with 14 bases between. Per germline, CDR1 SGHTA and CDR2 FQGNSA. The CDR3 contains 11 residues.

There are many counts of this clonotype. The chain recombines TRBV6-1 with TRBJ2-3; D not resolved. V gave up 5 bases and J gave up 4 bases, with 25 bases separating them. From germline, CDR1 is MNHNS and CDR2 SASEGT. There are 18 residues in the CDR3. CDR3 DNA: TGTGCCAGCAGTCCCAACTCCGTCGACACTCCCCGTCCAGATACGCAGTATTTT. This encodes CASSPNSVDTPRPDTQYF.

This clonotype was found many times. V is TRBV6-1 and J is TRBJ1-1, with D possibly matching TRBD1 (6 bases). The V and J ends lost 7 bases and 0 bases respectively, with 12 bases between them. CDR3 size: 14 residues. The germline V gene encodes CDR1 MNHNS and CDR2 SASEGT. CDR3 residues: CASNNDRLNTEAFF. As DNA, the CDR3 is TGTGCCAGCAATAACGACAGGTTGAACACTGAAGCTTTCTTT.

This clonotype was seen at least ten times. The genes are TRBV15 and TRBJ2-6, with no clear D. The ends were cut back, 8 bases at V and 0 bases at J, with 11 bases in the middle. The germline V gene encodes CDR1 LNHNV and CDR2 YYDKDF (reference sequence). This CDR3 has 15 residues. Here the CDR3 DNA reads TGTGCCACCTCCCCCCCGGGCTCTGGGGCCAACGTCCTGACTTTC. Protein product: CATSPPGSGANVLTF.

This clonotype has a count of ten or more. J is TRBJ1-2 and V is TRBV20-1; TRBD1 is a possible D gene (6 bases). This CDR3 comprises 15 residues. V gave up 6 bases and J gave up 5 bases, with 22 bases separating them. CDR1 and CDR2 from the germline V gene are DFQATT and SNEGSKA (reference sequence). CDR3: CSASRRVGTRYGYTF. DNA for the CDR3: TGCAGTGCCAGTAGGAGAGTAGGGACACGATATGGCTACACCTTC.

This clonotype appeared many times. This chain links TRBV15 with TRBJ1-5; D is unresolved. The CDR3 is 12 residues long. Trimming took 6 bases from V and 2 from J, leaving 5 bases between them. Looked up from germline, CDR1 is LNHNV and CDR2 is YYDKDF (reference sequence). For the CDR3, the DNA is TGTGCCACCAGGAAAGGCAATCAGCCCCAGCATTTT. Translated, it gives CATRKGNQPQHF.

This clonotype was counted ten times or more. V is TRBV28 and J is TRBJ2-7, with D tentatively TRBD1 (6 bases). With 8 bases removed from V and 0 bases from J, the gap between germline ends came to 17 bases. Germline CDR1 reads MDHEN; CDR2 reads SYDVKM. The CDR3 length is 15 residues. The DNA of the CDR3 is TGTGCCAGCGGTTCTCTAGGGGGTTCCTCCTACGAGCAGTACTTC. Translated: CASGSLGGSSYEQYF. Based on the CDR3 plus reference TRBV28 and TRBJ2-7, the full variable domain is DVKVTQSSRYLVKRTGEKVFLECVQDMDHENMFWYRQDPGLGLRLIYFSYDVKMKEKGDIPEGYSVSREKKERFSLILESASTNQTSMYLCASGSLGGSSYEQYFGPGTRLTVT.

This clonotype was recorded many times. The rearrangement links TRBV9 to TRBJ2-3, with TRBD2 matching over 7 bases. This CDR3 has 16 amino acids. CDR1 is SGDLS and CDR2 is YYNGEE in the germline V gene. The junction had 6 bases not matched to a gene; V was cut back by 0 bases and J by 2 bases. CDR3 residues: CASSVGTSLSTDTQYF. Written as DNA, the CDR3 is TGTGCCAGCAGCGTAGGGACTAGTCTTTCCACAGATACGCAGTATTTT.

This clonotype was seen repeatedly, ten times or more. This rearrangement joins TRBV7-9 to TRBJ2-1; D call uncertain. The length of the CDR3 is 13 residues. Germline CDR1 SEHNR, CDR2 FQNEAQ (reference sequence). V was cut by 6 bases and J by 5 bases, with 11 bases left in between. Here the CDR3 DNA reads TGTGCCAGCAGAGACGACCAGAACAATGAGCAGTTCTTC. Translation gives CASRDDQNNEQFF.

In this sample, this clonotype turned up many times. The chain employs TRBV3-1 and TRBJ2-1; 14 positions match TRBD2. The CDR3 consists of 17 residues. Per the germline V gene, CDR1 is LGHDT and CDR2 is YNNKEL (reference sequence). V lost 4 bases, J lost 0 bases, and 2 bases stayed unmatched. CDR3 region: CASSRLAGGSSYNEQFF. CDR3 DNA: TGTGCCAGCAGCCGACTAGCGGGGGGGAGCTCCTACAATGAGCAGTTCTTC.

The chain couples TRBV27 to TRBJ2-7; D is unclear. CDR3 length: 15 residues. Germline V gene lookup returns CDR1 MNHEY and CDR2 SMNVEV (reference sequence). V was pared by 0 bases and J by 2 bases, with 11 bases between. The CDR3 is CASSLSPGYPYEQYF. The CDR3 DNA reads TGTGCCAGCAGTTTATCGCCAGGCTATCCCTACGAGCAGTACTTC.

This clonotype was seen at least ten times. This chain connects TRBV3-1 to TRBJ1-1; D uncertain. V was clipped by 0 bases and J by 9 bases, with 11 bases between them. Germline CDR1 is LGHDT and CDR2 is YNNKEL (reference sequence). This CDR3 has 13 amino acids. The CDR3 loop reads CASSQDPLQQAFF. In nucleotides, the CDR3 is TGTGCCAGCAGCCAAGATCCGCTACAACAAGCTTTCTTT. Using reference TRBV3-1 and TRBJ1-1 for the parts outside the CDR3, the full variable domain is DTAVSQTPKYLVTQMGNDKSIKCEQNLGHDTMYWYKQDSKKFLKIMFSYNNKELIINETVPNRFSPKSPDKAHLNLHINSLELGDSAVYFCASSQDPLQQAFFGQGTRLTVV.

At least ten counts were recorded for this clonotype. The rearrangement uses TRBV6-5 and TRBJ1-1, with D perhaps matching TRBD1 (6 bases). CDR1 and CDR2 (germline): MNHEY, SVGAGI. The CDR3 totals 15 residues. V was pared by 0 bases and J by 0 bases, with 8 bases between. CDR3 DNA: TGTGCCAGCAGTTACTCTGGGACACTGAACACTGAAGCTTTCTTT. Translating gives CASSYSGTLNTEAFF.

The CDR3 DNA reads TGTGCCAGCAGCCGACAGGGGCGAGATTCACCCCTCCACTTT. It specifies CASSRQGRDSPLHF. This chain uses TRBV3-1 with TRBJ1-6; 8 nucleotides line up with TRBD1. CDR3 size: 14 residues. V shed 4 bases and J 8 bases; nucleotides not matched to a gene: 4. Per germline, CDR1 LGHDT and CDR2 YNNKEL (reference sequence).